This T cell receptor beta chain was retrieved from a study of T cell repertoires in cytomegalovirus infection. For the study at large: Researchers turned to recently identified HLA-C-restricted CMV epitopes as well as well-studied HLA-B-restricted ones. Carrying CMV and the relevant HLA type showed in public TCR beta signatures. Whole-study findings and limits: Cumulative frequency of public TCR beta families picked out carriers of CMV plus the relevant HLA. Within the response measured ex vivo, HLA-C-restricted CMV-specific TCR beta clonotypes were dominant.

Each CDR3 protein is one row after TCRdb ran MiXCR on the reads. Found here are approximately 770,000 distinct CDR3 sequences, roughly 28% of them singletons; the top ten hold roughly 14%. About this clonotype itself: Its target is not known.

V shed 2 bases and J shed 4 bases, with 11 bases lying between them. The CDR3 contains 14 residues. The germline V gene has CDR1 MNHEY and CDR2 SVGEGT. The gene calls are TRBV6-2 or TRBV6-3 and TRBJ1-2; D uncertain. This clonotype originated in a human donor in good health (CMV status not recorded). Some clones in this sample may be carry-over from other donors' samples. Sequenced material: cultured CD8+ T cells from PBMCs, taken from culture after CMV antigen stimulation. This chain's CDR3 is CASSYGVAFYGYTF. The CDR3 DNA is TGTGCCAGCAGTTACGGCGTGGCTTTCTATGGCTACACCTTC.